These 2 T cell receptor beta chains share one sample of origin, sequenced in a study of T cells after yellow fever vaccination. From the 5' RACE reads, TCRdb called clonotypes with MiXCR, one entry per CDR3 protein. There are hundreds of thousands of distinct CDR3 sequences in the sample; approximately 9% occur only once, and roughly 18% lies in the top ten. The sequencing here drew on PBMCs, taken on the day of the first yellow fever vaccination. The receptor set was obtained from a man younger than 35 who received the YFV17D yellow fever vaccine.

The J gene is TRBJ1-1, the V gene TRBV4-1; TRBD1 is a possible D gene (6 bases). V lost 4 bases and J 8 bases, leaving 11 bases between the germline ends. The germline V gene encodes CDR1 MGHRA and CDR2 YSYEKL. CDR3 length: 12 amino acids. CDR3 sequence (DNA): TGCGCCAGCAGCCGTACAGGGTTCGAAGCTTTCTTT. Protein sequence: CASSRTGFEAFF.

This clonotype was observed a handful of times. The V and J genes are TRBV5-1 and TRBJ2-3; 7 bases fit TRBD2. The V gene end was trimmed by 0 bases and the J gene end by 6 bases; junction bases not matched to a gene: 10. The germline CDR1 and CDR2 sequences are SGHRS and YFSETQ. The CDR3 is 16 residues long. CDR3 coding DNA: TGCGCCAGCAGCTTGGACCGGGGGGAGATAGTTGATACGCAGTATTTT. Its protein product is CASSLDRGEIVDTQYF.